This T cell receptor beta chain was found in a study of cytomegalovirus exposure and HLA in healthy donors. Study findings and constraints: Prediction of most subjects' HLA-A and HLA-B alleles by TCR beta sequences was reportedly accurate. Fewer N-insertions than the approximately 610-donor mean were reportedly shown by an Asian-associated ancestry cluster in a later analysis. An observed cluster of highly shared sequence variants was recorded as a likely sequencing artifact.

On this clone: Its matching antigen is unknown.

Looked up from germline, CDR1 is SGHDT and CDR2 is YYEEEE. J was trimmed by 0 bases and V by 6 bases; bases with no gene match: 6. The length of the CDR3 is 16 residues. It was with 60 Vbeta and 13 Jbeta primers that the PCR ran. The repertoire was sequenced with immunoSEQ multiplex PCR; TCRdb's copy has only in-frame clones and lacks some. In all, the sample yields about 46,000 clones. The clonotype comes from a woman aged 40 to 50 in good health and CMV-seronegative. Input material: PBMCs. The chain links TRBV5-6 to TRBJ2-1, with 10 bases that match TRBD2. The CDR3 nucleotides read TGTGCCAGCAACCCACTAGCGGGAAGCTCCTACAATGAGCAGTTCTTC. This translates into CASNPLAGSSYNEQFF.